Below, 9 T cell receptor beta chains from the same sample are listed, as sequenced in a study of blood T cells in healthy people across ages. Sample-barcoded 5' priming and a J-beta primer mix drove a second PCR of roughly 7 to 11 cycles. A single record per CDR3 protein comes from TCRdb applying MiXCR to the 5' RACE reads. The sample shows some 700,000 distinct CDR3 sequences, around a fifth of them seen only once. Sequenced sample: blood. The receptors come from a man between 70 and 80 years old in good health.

CDR3 loop: CASRSVGGGTDTQYF. CDR3 in DNA: TGTGCCAGCAGATCCGTCGGGGGGGGCACAGATACGCAGTATTTT. V gene TRBV6-5 combines with J gene TRBJ2-3; TRBD2 aligns across 8 bases. CDR1 is MNHEY and CDR2 is SVGAGI in the germline V gene. V shed 6 bases, J shed 1 base, and the junction held 6 bases outside the gene matches. CDR3 length equals 15 residues.

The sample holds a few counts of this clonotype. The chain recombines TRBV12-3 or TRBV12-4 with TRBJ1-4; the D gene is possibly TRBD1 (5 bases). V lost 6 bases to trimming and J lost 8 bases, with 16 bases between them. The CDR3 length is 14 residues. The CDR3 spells CASSLQVVEEKLFF. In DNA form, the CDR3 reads TGTGCCAGCAGCCTACAGGTTGTTGAAGAAAAACTGTTTTTT.

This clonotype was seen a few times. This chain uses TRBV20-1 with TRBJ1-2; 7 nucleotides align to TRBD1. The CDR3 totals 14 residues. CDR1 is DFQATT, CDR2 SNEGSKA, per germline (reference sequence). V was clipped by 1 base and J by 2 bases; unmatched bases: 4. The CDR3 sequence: CSARVQGGNYGYTF. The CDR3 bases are TGCAGTGCTAGAGTCCAGGGGGGGAACTATGGCTACACCTTC.

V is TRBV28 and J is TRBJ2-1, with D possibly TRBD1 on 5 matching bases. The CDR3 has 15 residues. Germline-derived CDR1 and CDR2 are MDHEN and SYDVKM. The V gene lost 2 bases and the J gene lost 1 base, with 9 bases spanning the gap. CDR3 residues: CASSLQQGSYNEQFF. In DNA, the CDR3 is TGTGCCAGCAGTTTACAGCAGGGTTCCTACAATGAGCAGTTCTTC.

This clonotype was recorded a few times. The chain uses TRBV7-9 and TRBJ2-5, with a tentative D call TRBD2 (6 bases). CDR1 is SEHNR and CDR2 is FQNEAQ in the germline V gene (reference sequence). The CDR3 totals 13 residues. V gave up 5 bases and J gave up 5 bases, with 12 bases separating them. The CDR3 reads CASSPSVEETQYF. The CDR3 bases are TGTGCCAGCAGCCCTAGCGTTGAGGAGACCCAGTACTTC.

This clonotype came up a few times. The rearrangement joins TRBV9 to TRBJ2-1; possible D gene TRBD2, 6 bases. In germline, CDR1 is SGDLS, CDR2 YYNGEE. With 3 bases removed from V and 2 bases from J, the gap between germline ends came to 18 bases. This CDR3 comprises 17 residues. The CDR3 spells CASSERQSGVTYNEQFF. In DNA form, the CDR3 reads TGTGCCAGCAGCGAGAGACAGTCGGGGGTAACCTACAATGAGCAGTTCTTC.

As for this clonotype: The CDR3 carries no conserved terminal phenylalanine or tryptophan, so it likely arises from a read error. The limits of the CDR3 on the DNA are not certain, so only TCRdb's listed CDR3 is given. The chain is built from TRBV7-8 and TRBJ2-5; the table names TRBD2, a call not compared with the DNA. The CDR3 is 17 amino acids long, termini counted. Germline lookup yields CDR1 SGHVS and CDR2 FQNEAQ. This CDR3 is CASSSINPGRRGRALYV.

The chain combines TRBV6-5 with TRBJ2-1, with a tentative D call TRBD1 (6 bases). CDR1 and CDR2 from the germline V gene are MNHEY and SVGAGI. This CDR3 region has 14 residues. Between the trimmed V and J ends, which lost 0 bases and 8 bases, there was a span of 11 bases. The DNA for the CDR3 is TGTGCCAGCAGTTACTCGGACAGTAGGGATGAGCAGTTCTTC. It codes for CASSYSDSRDEQFF.

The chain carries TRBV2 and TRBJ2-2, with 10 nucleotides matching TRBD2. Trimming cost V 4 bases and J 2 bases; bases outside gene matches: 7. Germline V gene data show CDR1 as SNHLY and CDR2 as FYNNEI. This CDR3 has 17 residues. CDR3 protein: CASSGRLAGFNTGELFF. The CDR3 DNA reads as TGTGCCAGCAGTGGAAGACTAGCGGGTTTCAACACCGGGGAGCTGTTTTTT.